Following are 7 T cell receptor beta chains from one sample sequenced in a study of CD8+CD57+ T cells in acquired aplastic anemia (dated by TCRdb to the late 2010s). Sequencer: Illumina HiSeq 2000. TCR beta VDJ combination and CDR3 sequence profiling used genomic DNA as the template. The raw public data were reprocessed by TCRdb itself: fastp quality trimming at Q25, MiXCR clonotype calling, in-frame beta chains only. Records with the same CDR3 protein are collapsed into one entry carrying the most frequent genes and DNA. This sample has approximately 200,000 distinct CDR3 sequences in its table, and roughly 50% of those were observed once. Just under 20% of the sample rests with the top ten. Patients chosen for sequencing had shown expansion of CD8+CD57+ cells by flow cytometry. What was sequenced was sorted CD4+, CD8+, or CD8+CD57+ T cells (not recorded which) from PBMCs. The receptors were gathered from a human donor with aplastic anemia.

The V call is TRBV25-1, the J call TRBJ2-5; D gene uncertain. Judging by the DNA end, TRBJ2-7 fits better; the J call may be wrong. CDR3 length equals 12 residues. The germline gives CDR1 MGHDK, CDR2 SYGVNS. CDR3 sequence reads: CASSEYGVEQYF. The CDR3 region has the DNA TGTGCCAGCAGTGAATATGGGGTCGAGCAGTACTTC.

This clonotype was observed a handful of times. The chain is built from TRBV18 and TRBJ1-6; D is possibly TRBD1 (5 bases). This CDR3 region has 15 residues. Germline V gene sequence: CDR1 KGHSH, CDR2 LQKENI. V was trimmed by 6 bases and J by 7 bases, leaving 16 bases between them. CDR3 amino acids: CASSRDGGKNSPLHF. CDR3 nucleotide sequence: TGTGCCAGCTCCCGGGACGGAGGGAAGAATTCACCCCTCCACTTT.

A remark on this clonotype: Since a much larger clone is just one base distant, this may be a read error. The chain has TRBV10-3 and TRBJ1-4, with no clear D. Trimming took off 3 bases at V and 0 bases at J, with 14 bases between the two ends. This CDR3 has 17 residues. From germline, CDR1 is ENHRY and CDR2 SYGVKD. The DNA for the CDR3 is TGTGCCATCAGTGAAAGCCTTGATACCGCAACTAATGAAAAACTGTTTTTT. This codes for CAISESLDTATNEKLFF.

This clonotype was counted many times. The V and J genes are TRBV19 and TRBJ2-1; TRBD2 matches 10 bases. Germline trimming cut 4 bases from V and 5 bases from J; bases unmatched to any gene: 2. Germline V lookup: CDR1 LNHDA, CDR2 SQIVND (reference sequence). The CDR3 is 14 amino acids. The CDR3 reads CASSRTSGHNEQFF. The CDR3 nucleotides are TGTGCCAGTAGTAGGACTAGCGGACACAATGAGCAGTTCTTC.

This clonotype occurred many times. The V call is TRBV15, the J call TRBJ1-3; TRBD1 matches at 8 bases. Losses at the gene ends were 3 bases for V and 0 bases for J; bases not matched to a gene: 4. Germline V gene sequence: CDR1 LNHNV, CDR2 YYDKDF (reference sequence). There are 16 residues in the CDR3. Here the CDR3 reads CATSRGTGSSGNTIYF. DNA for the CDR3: TGTGCCACCAGCAGGGGGACAGGTAGCTCTGGAAACACCATATATTTT.

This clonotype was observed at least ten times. The CDR3 reads CASRQTVVETQYF. CDR3 coding DNA: TGTGCCAGCAGGCAGACAGTCGTAGAGACCCAGTACTTC. The chain has TRBV7-2 and TRBJ2-5; a possible D gene is TRBD1 (5 bases). Germline CDR1 SGHTA, CDR2 FQGNSA. Trimming removed 6 bases from V and 4 bases from J, with 12 bases in between. The CDR3 contains 13 residues.

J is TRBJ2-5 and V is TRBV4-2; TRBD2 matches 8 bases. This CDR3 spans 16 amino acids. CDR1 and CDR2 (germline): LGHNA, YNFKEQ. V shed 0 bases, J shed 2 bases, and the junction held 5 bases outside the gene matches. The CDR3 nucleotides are TGTGCCAGCAGCCAAGATTCGGGGGGGCGGCAAGAGACCCAGTACTTC. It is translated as CASSQDSGGRQETQYF.